What follows are 24 T cell receptor beta chains derived from one specimen sequenced in a study of OX40 agonist ivuxolimab in advanced cancers. Produced via immunoSEQ multiplex PCR; TCRdb's table is partial and in-frame only. The profile shows some 70,000 clones, about 85% of them singletons. The sequencing here drew on CD4+ or CD8+ T cells sorted from blood, taken in a trial of the OX40 agonist ivuxolimab. The receptor set was obtained from an adult with an advanced solid tumor such as melanoma, head and neck, liver or kidney cancer.

The rearrangement links TRBV5-4 to TRBJ2-3; either TRBD1 or TRBD2 may supply D (6 bases each). This CDR3 has 13 amino acids. CDR1 is SGHNT, CDR2 YYREEE, per germline (reference sequence). Trimming cost V 0 bases and J 6 bases, with 8 bases left between them. CDR3 residues: CASSLVGGDTQYF. The CDR3 region has the DNA TGTGCCAGCAGCTTGGTAGGGGGGGATACGCAGTATTTT.

CDR3 residues: CASSLIGPPTGELFF. In nucleotides, the CDR3 is TGTGCCAGCAGCTTAATTGGCCCACCGACCGGGGAGCTGTTTTTT. This chain joins TRBV11-3 and TRBJ2-2, with D hard to call. This CDR3 contains 15 residues. The germline V and J ends were trimmed by 2 bases and 5 bases, with 12 bases remaining between them. The germline gives CDR1 SGHNT, CDR2 YENEEA.

The chain uses TRBV28 and TRBJ1-2; 9 nucleotides agree with TRBD1. Germline loops: CDR1 MDHEN, CDR2 SYDVKM. The V gene end was trimmed by 1 base and the J gene end by 2 bases; junction bases not matched to a gene: 8. This CDR3 has 17 amino acids. The CDR3 region is CASSLLPGQGKNYGYTF. Here the CDR3 DNA reads TGTGCCAGCAGTTTATTACCCGGACAGGGGAAAAACTATGGCTACACCTTC.

The chain employs TRBV19 and TRBJ2-5; D remains ambiguous. The CDR3 runs to 16 residues. CDR1 is LNHDA and CDR2 is SQIVND in the germline V gene (reference sequence). Trimming shortened V by 1 base and J by 0 bases, and 12 bases separated the two germline ends. CDR3 in DNA: TGTGCCAGTAGTATAGGGAGTAGCTTCAACCAAGAGACCCAGTACTTC. Translation: CASSIGSSFNQETQYF.

The chain couples TRBV18 to TRBJ1-5; no reliable D call. CDR3 length equals 13 residues. Germline V gene data show CDR1 as KGHSH and CDR2 as LQKENI. Trimming pared 3 bases from V and 5 bases from J, leaving 8 bases between. This chain's CDR3 is CASSPAGDQPQHF. The CDR3 coding sequence is TGTGCCAGCTCACCTGCGGGAGATCAGCCCCAGCATTTT. Variable domain in full (rest from reference TRBV18 and TRBJ1-5): NAGVMQNPRHLVRRRGQEARLRCSPMKGHSHVYWYRQLPEEGLKFMVYLQKENIIDESGMPKERFSAEFPKEGPSILRIQQVVRGDSAAYFCASSPAGDQPQHFGDGTRLSIL.

This clone occurred a few times. The chain uses TRBV7-2 and TRBJ2-5, with 9 bases that match TRBD1. Trimming removed 1 base from V and 1 base from J; junction bases left unmatched: 13. The CDR3 contains 19 residues. Germline V gene lookup returns CDR1 SGHTA and CDR2 FQGNSA. CDR3: CASSLVGTGFTGTQETQYF. In nucleotides, the CDR3 is TGTGCCAGCAGCTTAGTCGGGACAGGGTTTACGGGAACCCAAGAGACCCAGTACTTC.

The rearrangement uses TRBV7-9 and TRBJ2-7; a weak D match, TRBD1 (5 bases). This CDR3 region has 16 residues. The germline gives CDR1 SEHNR, CDR2 FQNEAQ (reference sequence). V was trimmed by 0 bases and J by 0 bases, leaving 12 bases between them. The CDR3 here is CASSLATQATSYEQYF. The DNA of the CDR3 is TGTGCCAGCAGCTTAGCGACACAGGCCACCTCCTACGAGCAGTACTTC.

The genes are TRBV18 and TRBJ1-4; tentative D call: TRBD1 (6 bases). CDR3 length: 16 amino acids. CDR1 and CDR2 (germline): KGHSH, LQKENI. Between the trimmed V and J ends, which lost 5 bases and 0 bases, there was a span of 13 bases. The CDR3 is CASSVTGIATNEKLFF. The CDR3 nucleotides read TGTGCCAGCTCAGTCACAGGGATTGCAACTAATGAAAAACTGTTTTTT. The whole variable domain, filled in from reference TRBV18 and TRBJ1-4, reads NAGVMQNPRHLVRRRGQEARLRCSPMKGHSHVYWYRQLPEEGLKFMVYLQKENIIDESGMPKERFSAEFPKEGPSILRIQQVVRGDSAAYFCASSVTGIATNEKLFFGSGTQLSVL.

This clone showed up just once. V gene TRBV10-3 combines with J gene TRBJ1-1, with a weak D call TRBD1 (6 bases). Germline lookup yields CDR1 ENHRY and CDR2 SYGVKD. V was shortened by 7 bases and J by 5 bases, with 14 bases between the two germline ends. The CDR3 extends over 13 amino acids. As DNA, the CDR3 is TGTGCCATCAAGGGACACAAAGGGACTGAAGCTTTCTTT. Its protein is CAIKGHKGTEAFF.

This clone was observed a handful of times. The CDR3 DNA reads as TGTGCCAGTAGATCCCCCGGGGCACGTAGGCGTGGCTACACCTTC. Residues: CASRSPGARRRGYTF. This chain links TRBV19 with TRBJ1-2, with D tentatively TRBD1 (5 bases). The CDR3 is 15 residues long. V was clipped by 6 bases and J by 7 bases, with 21 bases between them. CDR1 is LNHDA, CDR2 SQIVND, per germline (reference sequence).

This chain uses TRBV6-6 with TRBJ2-1; 8 bases map to TRBD2. This CDR3 has 11 residues. The ends lost 6 bases at V and 14 bases at J; junction bases unmatched: 6. Germline CDR1 is MNHNY and CDR2 is SVGAGI (reference sequence). As DNA, the CDR3 is TGTGCCAGCAGCCCGGGACTAGAGAAGTTCTTC. Translating gives CASSPGLEKFF.

This clone came up a few times. The J gene is TRBJ2-7, the V gene TRBV19; maybe TRBD2 (5 bases). Germline CDR1 is LNHDA and CDR2 is SQIVND (reference sequence). This CDR3 region has 12 residues. Trimming cost V 6 bases and J 6 bases, with 12 bases left between them. The CDR3 coding sequence is TGTGCCAGTAGCCCTTCTAGCCGCGAGCAGTACTTC. It codes for CASSPSSREQYF. Full variable domain (outside the CDR3, taken from reference TRBV19 and TRBJ2-7): DGGITQSPKYLFRKEGQNVTLSCEQNLNHDAMYWYRQDPGQGLRLIYYSQIVNDFQKGDIAEGYSVSREKKESFPLTVTSAQKNPTAFYLCASSPSSREQYFGPGTRLTVT.

V usage is TRBV18 and J usage is TRBJ2-7, with 7 bases lining up with TRBD1. CDR3 length: 14 amino acids. Germline CDR1 reads KGHSH; CDR2 reads LQKENI. V lost 3 bases and J lost 5; bases outside the gene matches: 7. CDR3 sequence reads: CASSPDRVRDEQYF. The CDR3 nucleotides are TGTGCCAGCTCACCCGACAGGGTTAGGGACGAGCAGTACTTC.

This rearrangement joins TRBV7-3 to TRBJ2-7; TRBD1 matches 7 bases. With 4 bases clipped from V and 4 bases from J, the junction kept 4 bases outside the gene matches. The CDR3 is 13 amino acids. Germline CDR1 SGHTA, CDR2 FQGTGA. The CDR3 coding sequence is TGTGCCAGCAGCTCAAACAGGGGATACGAGCAGTACTTC. Residues: CASSSNRGYEQYF.

V and J are TRBV27 and TRBJ2-5, with a weak D call TRBD2 (7 bases). Trimming stripped 6 bases from V and 5 bases from J, with 16 bases between. The length of the CDR3 is 14 residues. Per germline, CDR1 MNHEY and CDR2 SMNVEV (reference sequence). The CDR3 DNA sequence: TGTGCCAGCAGGGGTCGGGGGGCAGGGGAGACCCAGTACTTC. Translation gives CASRGRGAGETQYF.

This clone turned up a few times. The chain joins TRBV19 to TRBJ1-2, with 11 positions matching TRBD1. In germline, CDR1 is LNHDA, CDR2 SQIVND (reference sequence). With V trimmed by 7 bases and J by 3 bases, 7 bases remained unmatched. The CDR3 covers 15 residues. The CDR3 sequence: CASMDRGREHYGYTF. CDR3 nucleotides: TGTGCCAGTATGGACAGGGGGCGAGAGCACTATGGCTACACCTTC. Supplemented by reference TRBV19 and TRBJ1-2, the full variable domain reads DGGITQSPKYLFRKEGQNVTLSCEQNLNHDAMYWYRQDPGQGLRLIYYSQIVNDFQKGDIAEGYSVSREKKESFPLTVTSAQKNPTAFYLCASMDRGREHYGYTFGSGTRLTVV.

The count of this clone is one. The chain is built from TRBV4-2 and TRBJ1-1; D is unclear. The CDR3 totals 17 residues. V lost 1 base and J 0 bases, leaving 15 bases between the germline ends. CDR1 is LGHNA, CDR2 YNFKEQ, per germline. CDR3 in DNA: TGTGCCAGCAGCCAAGCCCTGGGTGTGAGCCTGAACACTGAAGCTTTCTTT. This sequence encodes CASSQALGVSLNTEAFF.

V usage is TRBV5-6 and J usage is TRBJ2-5; 10 nucleotides agree with TRBD2. V gave up 4 bases and J gave up 0 bases; unmatched junction bases: 6. The CDR3 loop spans 16 amino acids. Looked up from germline, CDR1 is SGHDT and CDR2 is YYEEEE. This chain's CDR3 is CASSPRAGGYQETQYF. DNA of the CDR3: TGTGCCAGCAGCCCAAGAGCGGGGGGGTACCAAGAGACCCAGTACTTC.

The chain is built from TRBV5-1 and TRBJ2-7; 14 bases are a match to TRBD2. Losses at the gene ends were 3 bases for V and 4 bases for J; bases not matched to a gene: 18. From germline, CDR1 is SGHRS and CDR2 YFSETQ. This CDR3 spans 20 amino acids. CDR3 residues: CASSSSGTSGSGPRLYEQYF. Here the CDR3 DNA reads TGCGCCAGCAGCTCCTCCGGGACTAGCGGGAGTGGCCCTAGATTGTACGAGCAGTACTTC.

This chain links TRBV7-9 with TRBJ2-2; 7 nucleotides align to TRBD1. Germline loops: CDR1 SEHNR, CDR2 FQNEAQ (reference sequence). This CDR3 is built from 17 residues. V was pared by 7 bases and J by 1 base, with 12 bases of the junction left unmatched. The CDR3 bases are TGTGCCAGCAACCGGGACAGTGAGGGACAGAACACCGGGGAGCTGTTTTTT. As protein: CASNRDSEGQNTGELFF.

CDR3 bases: TGTGCCAGCAGCTTAGATAGTCTCGCGACCCAGTACTTC. Amino acid sequence: CASSLDSLATQYF. The chain joins TRBV7-9 to TRBJ2-5; no reliable D call. Germline CDR1 is SEHNR and CDR2 is FQNEAQ (reference sequence). Trimming took 1 base from V and 7 from J, leaving 10 bases between them. CDR3 length: 13 residues. The whole variable domain, remainder taken from reference TRBV7-9 and TRBJ2-5, is DTGVSQNPRHKITKRGQNVTFRCDPISEHNRLYWYRQTLGQGPEFLTYFQNEAQLEKSRLLSDRFSAERPKGSFSTLEIQRTEQGDSAMYLCASSLDSLATQYFGPGTRLLVL.

V gene TRBV7-3 combines with J gene TRBJ2-1, with 9 bases matching TRBD2. In germline, CDR1 is SGHTA, CDR2 FQGTGA. CDR3 size: 15 residues. J was trimmed by 8 bases and V by 3 bases; bases with no gene match: 8. CDR3 residues: CASSFGGGDTDEQFF. The CDR3 DNA reads as TGTGCCAGCAGCTTTGGCGGGGGGGATACCGATGAGCAGTTCTTC.

This chain links TRBV7-7 with TRBJ2-1; D is uncertain. From germline, CDR1 is SSHAT and CDR2 FNYEAQ (reference sequence). Trimming pared 0 bases from V and 10 bases from J, leaving 10 bases between. The CDR3 runs 13 residues. The CDR3 coding sequence is TGTGCCAGCAGCTTAGCGCTAGTCGGGGAGCAGTTCTTC. It translates to CASSLALVGEQFF.

The V and J genes are TRBV7-2 and TRBJ1-5; D might be TRBD1 (5 bases). The germline V gene has CDR1 SGHTA and CDR2 FQGNSA. V lost 4 bases to trimming and J lost 1 base, with 8 bases between them. CDR3 size: 14 residues. This CDR3 is CASSSGFSNQPQHF. The CDR3 nucleotides are TGTGCCAGCAGCTCAGGGTTCAGCAATCAGCCCCAGCATTTT. Drawing the rest from reference TRBV7-2 and TRBJ1-5, the complete variable domain is GAGVSQSPSNKVTEKGKDVELRCDPISGHTALYWYRQSLGQGLEFLIYFQGNSAPDKSGLPSDRFSAERTGGSVSTLTIQRTQQEDSAVYLCASSSGFSNQPQHFGDGTRLSIL.